This T cell receptor (beta chain) is from a study of response to subunit inactivated influenza vaccine. This CDR3 has 13 amino acids. Germline V CDR1 and CDR2: MNHEY, SVGEGT. With 6 bases removed from V and 7 bases from J, the gap between germline ends came to 15 bases. TCRdb independently ran MiXCR on the RT-PCR reads; one entry per CDR3 protein. This sample has more than 500,000 distinct CDR3 sequences, with 11% found just once. These data are also associated with another study on T cells expressing NK-cell markers. That paper notes: UMI-tagged 5'RACE template switching yielded the TCR beta cDNA. The authors derived TCR beta repertoires from sorted CD3+CD56+NKG2C+, CD3+CD56+NKG2C- and CD3+CD56-NKG2C+ T cells.

The rearrangement links TRBV6-2 or TRBV6-3 to TRBJ1-2; unclear D gene. The receptor was isolated from a man in his forties or fifties who received an inactivated influenza vaccine. The source was PBMCs from blood, collected on the day of vaccination. The CDR3 DNA reads TGTGCCAGCAGAGACGCGACGCTGGGTGGCTACACCTTC. Its protein is CASRDATLGGYTF.